A selection of T cell receptor beta chains follows, all from one sample in a study of blood T cell repertoires in COVID-19. Method: immunoSEQ multiplex PCR; TCRdb's copy keeps in-frame clones and lacks some. The repertoire holds some 74,000 clones, with approximately 83% as singletons. Sequenced sample: peripheral blood. The receptors were sampled from a man aged 80 or over with acute or convalescent COVID-19. CDR3s include the opening cysteine and the closing phenylalanine or tryptophan. The order of the fields is J gene, D gene, V gene, clone size, CDR3 protein, CDR3 DNA. The D gene is left open where the match is weak. For some rows the clone size is stated as once, few or many, or as a class when expanded; others skip it.

TRBJ1-5 . TRBV4-1 . CASSQGSSGRVGNQPQHF TGCGCCAGCAGCCAAGGATCGTCCGGCAGGGTAGGAAATCAGCCCCAGCATTTT
TRBJ1-2 . TRBV3-1/TRBV3-2 few CASSHSIVGANYGYTF TGTGCCAGCAGCCACTCTATAGTGGGGGCCAACTATGGCTACACCTTC
TRBJ2-7 TRBD1 TRBV3-1/TRBV3-2 . CASSQMTGGRNEQYF TGTGCCAGCAGCCAAATGACAGGGGGCCGGAACGAGCAGTACTTC
TRBJ2-1 . TRBV6-1 . CASSDKRAFYNEQFF TGTGCCAGCAGTGATAAGCGGGCCTTTTACAATGAGCAGTTCTTC
TRBJ1-2 . TRBV28 . CASSLIVFDRDGYTF TGTGCCAGCAGTTTAATCGTATTTGATAGAGATGGCTACACCTTC
TRBJ2-2 . TRBV6-2/TRBV6-3 once CASSYSRGTGELFF TGTGCCAGCAGTTACTCAAGGGGTACCGGGGAGCTGTTTTTT
TRBJ2-1 . TRBV7-2 . CASSPSSGASAWNEQFF TGTGCCAGCAGCCCATCATCCGGGGCTAGCGCTTGGAATGAGCAGTTCTTC
TRBJ1-1 TRBD1 TRBV29-1 . CSVGTVMNTEAFF TGCAGCGTGGGGACAGTTATGAACACTGAAGCTTTCTTT
TRBJ2-2 . TRBV7-2 once CASSLGGGTGELFF TGTGCCAGCAGCTTGGGGGGAGGCACCGGGGAGCTGTTTTTT
TRBJ2-7 TRBD2 TRBV7-2 . CASSLAPSGISYEQYF TGTGCCAGCAGCTTAGCCCCTAGCGGGATCTCCTACGAGCAGTACTTC
TRBJ1-4 . TRBV18 . CASSPTGTVDEKLFF TGTGCCAGCTCACCAACAGGGACCGTTGATGAAAAACTGTTTTTT
TRBJ1-6 TRBD1 TRBV7-9 . CASSHWTGGRVPLHF TGTGCCAGCAGCCACTGGACAGGGGGCCGGGTACCCCTCCACTTT
TRBJ1-5 . TRBV19 . CASEDRGSNQPQHF TGTGCCAGTGAAGACCGGGGAAGCAATCAGCCCCAGCATTTT
TRBJ2-1 TRBD2 TRBV6-6 once CASRDVAGGDNEQFF TGTGCCAGCAGAGACGTAGCGGGGGGAGACAATGAGCAGTTCTTC
TRBJ2-7 TRBD1 TRBV18 . CASSPPDRAYEQYF TGTGCCAGCTCACCACCTGACAGGGCCTACGAGCAGTACTTC
TRBJ2-7 . TRBV30 . CAWGPRDYSYEQYF TGTGCCTGGGGCCCGAGGGATTACTCCTACGAGCAGTACTTC
TRBJ2-7 . TRBV13 . CASSFHSESQGAYEQYF TGTGCCAGCAGCTTTCATTCCGAATCCCAGGGTGCCTACGAGCAGTACTTC
TRBJ1-1 TRBD1 TRBV27 few CASSSGQGAWDTEAFF TGTGCCAGCAGTTCCGGACAGGGGGCATGGGACACTGAAGCTTTCTTT
TRBJ1-6 . TRBV7-6 . CASSLARVSPLHF TGTGCCAGCAGCTTAGCGAGGGTTTCACCCCTCCACTTT
TRBJ2-6 TRBD1 TRBV9 . CASSGTGSGANVLTF TGTGCCAGCAGCGGGACAGGGTCTGGGGCCAACGTCCTGACTTTC
TRBJ2-3 TRBD2 TRBV6-1 few CASSEQASGGLSTDTQYF TGTGCCAGCAGTGAACAGGCTAGCGGGGGGCTAAGCACAGATACGCAGTATTTT
TRBJ2-7 . TRBV7-2 . CASSLDPGEQYF TGTGCCAGCAGCTTAGATCCGGGGGAGCAGTACTTC
TRBJ1-2 . TRBV28 . CASSSTGLSGYTF TGTGCCAGCAGCTCTACAGGGCTTAGTGGCTACACCTTC
TRBJ2-2 TRBD1 TRBV12-5 . CASGLRLYRTGENTGELFF TGTGCTAGTGGTTTGCGATTATACAGGACAGGTGAAAACACCGGGGAGCTGTTTTTT
TRBJ2-3 . TRBV6-5 . CASTLGGTDTQYF TGTGCCAGCACCCTCGGGGGAACAGATACGCAGTATTTT
TRBJ1-1 . TRBV18 . CASSPRGGNTEAFF TGTGCCAGCTCCCCGAGAGGGGGTAACACTGAAGCTTTCTTT
TRBJ1-2 TRBD1 TRBV5-1 once CASSTGAGYGYTF TGCGCCAGCAGCACAGGGGCAGGCTATGGCTACACCTTC
TRBJ1-2 TRBD1 TRBV28 . CASSFISPGQGYTF TGTGCCAGCAGTTTCATAAGTCCGGGACAGGGGTACACCTTC
TRBJ2-5 . TRBV21-1 . CASSKKGGEETQYF TGTGCCAGCAGCAAAAAAGGGGGAGAAGAGACCCAGTACTTC
TRBJ1-1 . TRBV27 . CASSERPGDTEAFF TGTGCCAGCAGCGAACGGCCAGGGGACACTGAAGCTTTCTTT
TRBJ2-3 . TRBV7-2 . CASSLSLSGSTDTQYF TGTGCCAGCAGCTTATCGCTAAGCGGATCCACAGATACGCAGTATTTT
TRBJ2-3 . TRBV10-2 . CASTLSLANTQYF TGCGCCAGCACCCTTTCTCTAGCGAATACGCAGTATTTT
TRBJ1-5 TRBD1 TRBV7-2 . CASSLDPSGQKGQPQHF TGTGCCAGCAGCTTAGACCCCTCGGGACAGAAGGGTCAGCCCCAGCATTTT
TRBJ1-2 . TRBV7-2 . CASSLAGHGYTF TGTGCCAGCAGCTTGGCAGGGCATGGCTACACCTTC
TRBJ1-2 . TRBV6-6 . CASRRRDTANYGYTF TGTGCCAGCAGGCGCCGGGACACGGCTAACTATGGCTACACCTTC
TRBJ1-1 . TRBV29-1 . CSVRPGSTEAFF TGCAGCGTGAGGCCGGGGAGCACTGAAGCTTTCTTT
TRBJ2-5 TRBD1 TRBV5-1 . CASSPGTGKETQYF TGCGCCAGCAGCCCGGGGACAGGGAAAGAGACCCAGTACTTC
TRBJ2-5 TRBD1 TRBV15 . CATSRDRGLETQYF TGTGCCACCAGCAGGGACAGGGGGTTGGAGACCCAGTACTTC
TRBJ2-7 . TRBV10-2 . CASSETRARGSSYF TGCGCCAGCAGTGAGACTCGGGCCCGAGGGAGCTCGTACTTC
TRBJ2-1 . TRBV10-3 . CAISEPQGTRVNNEQFF TGTGCCATCAGTGAGCCACAGGGGACTAGGGTTAACAATGAGCAGTTCTTC
TRBJ2-2 TRBD2 TRBV9 . CASSFYGTSGGGTGELFF TGTGCCAGCAGTTTTTATGGGACTAGCGGGGGGGGCACCGGGGAGCTGTTTTTT
TRBJ1-2 . TRBV28 . CASSLLNYGYTF TGTGCCAGCAGTTTATTAAACTATGGCTACACCTTC
TRBJ2-1 . TRBV6-4 few CASSASLDNEQFF TGTGCCAGCAGTGCTTCTTTAGACAATGAGCAGTTCTTC
TRBJ1-1 . TRBV7-2 . CASSLDPGNTEAFF TGTGCCAGCAGCTTAGACCCAGGGAACACTGAAGCTTTCTTT